A selection of T cell receptor beta chains follows, all from one sample in a study of blood T cells in healthy people across ages. TCRdb fed the 5' RACE reads into MiXCR, producing one record per CDR3 protein. Found here are hundreds of thousands of distinct CDR3 sequences, around a fifth of them singletons; the top ten hold roughly 3.6%. The sample taken for sequencing was blood. These receptors were collected from a man aged 70-80 years in good health. The conserved cysteine and the conserved F or W are not part of the CDR3 here.

v_gene: TRBV11-2; CDR3aa: ASSDGITLH
v_gene: TRBV5-1; CDR3aa: ASSLEAGGTEAF
v_gene: TRBV18; CDR3aa: ASSPDDNEQF
v_gene: TRBV5-1; CDR3aa: ASSLEGLAGLNEQF
v_gene: TRBV5-1; CDR3aa: ASSSRQGLSYEQY
v_gene: TRBV10-3; CDR3aa: AISVDMGEQF
v_gene: TRBV20-1; CDR3aa: SARIGPGQGAFGYT
v_gene: TRBV5-1; CDR3aa: ASSLETSGSGSSYEQY
v_gene: TRBV20-1; CDR3aa: SAKGTGAGETQY
v_gene: TRBV6-7; CDR3aa: ASSSGGLAGRTDTRY
v_gene: TRBV4-3; CDR3aa: ASSQEAFNQPQH
v_gene: TRBV20-1; CDR3aa: SALRKPGGNSNQPQH
v_gene: TRBV29-1; CDR3aa: SVGWTNLKETQY
v_gene: TRBV6-6; CDR3aa: ASSPTSWETQY
v_gene: TRBV29-1; CDR3aa: SATGAKVYGYT
v_gene: TRBV5-1; CDR3aa: ASSLSWAGTQETQY
v_gene: TRBV29-1; CDR3aa: SVAGTGIGYT
v_gene: TRBV9; CDR3aa: ASSDGLAGDGGELF
v_gene: TRBV27; CDR3aa: ASSLYFGTGSRNNEQF
v_gene: TRBV7-3; CDR3aa: ASSLNGQGWKQF
v_gene: TRBV11-2; CDR3aa: ASSQSRNSGANVLT
v_gene: TRBV5-1; CDR3aa: ASSLMWGEYEQY
v_gene: TRBV6-6; CDR3aa: ASSYKDEKLF
v_gene: TRBV6-4; CDR3aa: ASSDGGLAGVEQF
v_gene: TRBV30; CDR3aa: AWSADGNTEAF
v_gene: TRBV12-3/TRBV12-4; CDR3aa: ASRTSGNYNEQF
v_gene: TRBV7-8; CDR3aa: ASSFHSGSMNEQY
v_gene: TRBV12-3/TRBV12-4; CDR3aa: ASSLAGAGTDTQY
v_gene: TRBV4-2; CDR3aa: ASSQEFGEGLRNTQY
v_gene: TRBV28; CDR3aa: ASSSNSHRVEQF
v_gene: TRBV15; CDR3aa: ATRNQGSYEQY
v_gene: TRBV4-2; CDR3aa: ASSQDVFSGNTIY
v_gene: TRBV20-1; CDR3aa: SARLAVGSSYEQY
v_gene: TRBV9; CDR3aa: ASSVATSADTQY
v_gene: TRBV29-1; CDR3aa: SVHLSSRANTEAF
v_gene: TRBV20-1; CDR3aa: SARDFRVASKNIQY
v_gene: TRBV2; CDR3aa: ASKKEGRARGYT
v_gene: TRBV15; CDR3aa: ATSRDRFRNTGELF
v_gene: TRBV5-6; CDR3aa: ASSYSRGLRETQY
v_gene: TRBV2; CDR3aa: ASARGLGTEAF
v_gene: TRBV15; CDR3aa: ATSSAGLGTEAF
v_gene: TRBV12-3/TRBV12-4; CDR3aa: ASIDRGTGELF
v_gene: TRBV2; CDR3aa: ASSEGGTRQETQY
v_gene: TRBV29-1; CDR3aa: SVALGSWDQY
v_gene: TRBV6-2/TRBV6-3; CDR3aa: ASSPGTSSKGTDTQY
v_gene: TRBV24-1; CDR3aa: ATSDFGGMVGRDEQF
v_gene: TRBV2; CDR3aa: ASSDQITVSGANVLT